This TCR beta chain was found in a study of blood T cell repertoires in COVID-19. The wider study: Samples of COVID-19 (acute and convalescent) were obtained from the United States, Italy and Spain. PBMCs, B-cell-depleted T cells, or T cells provided the cDNA or gDNA that made up the material.

As originally analysed: How many nucleated cells were present was estimated from reference gene primer amplification. Produced via immunoSEQ multiplex PCR; TCRdb's table is partial and in-frame only. Clone size and the V and J calls come from that table; the DNA yielded D and trimming. The data contain 360,000 or so clones, more than 70% of them singletons. The CDR3 consists of 15 residues. V gave up 1 base and J gave up 4 bases, with 11 bases separating them. In germline, CDR1 is GTSNPN, CDR2 SVGIG (reference sequence). The TCR was taken from a young woman who had been exposed to COVID-19. Input material: PBMCs or T cells enriched from blood (not recorded which). The chain combines TRBV30 with TRBJ1-6; D remains unclear. The DNA of the CDR3 is TGTGCCTGGAGTGCCACTACACCTTATAATTCACCCCTCCACTTT. This encodes CAWSATTPYNSPLHF.